The following is a T cell receptor beta chain sequence with its context. Generated by immunoSEQ multiplex PCR, the TCRdb table keeps only in-frame clones and is missing some. Seen here are approximately 140,000 clones, around 84% observed once, and the top ten hold more than 4.5%. The sample originates from a study of blood T cell repertoires in COVID-19. As for the study in general: Acute-phase and convalescent COVID-19 samples originated in the United States, Italy and Spain. T cells, B-cell-depleted T cells, or PBMCs provided the cDNA or gDNA that served as material.

The CDR3 sequence is 15 residues long. From germline, CDR1 is SGHNT and CDR2 YYREEE (reference sequence). V gave up 4 bases and J gave up 3 bases, with 13 bases separating them. The genes are TRBV5-4 and TRBJ2-2; D is possibly TRBD1 (6 bases). The source of this sequence is a woman aged 45-59 years who had been exposed to COVID-19. Input material: PBMCs or T cells enriched from blood (not recorded which). In DNA, the CDR3 is TGTGCCAGCAGCCCCCGAGGGGGAGACACCGGGGAGCTGTTTTTT. It encodes CASSPRGGDTGELFF.